These 28 T cell receptor beta chains were sequenced from one sample in a study of CD8 T cells in ankylosing spondylitis. TCRdb itself ran the 5' RACE reads through MiXCR, one entry per CDR3 protein. The sample has about 240,000 distinct CDR3 sequences, 8.2% seen once; the top ten hold 4.8%. The source material was blood, either unsorted or a sorted T cell fraction (not recorded which). The receptors shown here come from a female donor with ankylosing spondylitis or in good health (not recorded which).

This clonotype was seen ten or more times. The rearrangement uses TRBV20-1 and TRBJ2-1; 12 bases fit TRBD2. This CDR3 is 17 amino acids long. Trimming at V came to 1 base and at J to 1 base, leaving 5 bases not matched to a gene. The germline V gene encodes CDR1 DFQATT and CDR2 SNEGSKA (reference sequence). The CDR3 DNA is TGCAGTGCTAGAGTGGCTAGCGGGGGGGCTTCCTACAATGAGCAGTTCTTC. Its translation: CSARVASGGASYNEQFF.

At least ten counts were recorded for this clonotype. The chain joins TRBV12-3 or TRBV12-4 to TRBJ1-4, with D unclear. This CDR3 spans 14 amino acids. The germline V and J ends were trimmed by 5 bases and 5 bases, with 12 bases remaining between them. For the CDR3, the DNA is TGTGCCAGCAGTCCTTGGACGGCGAATGAAAAACTGTTTTTT. Translated: CASSPWTANEKLFF.

This clonotype rates as hyperexpanded. The rearrangement joins TRBV12-3 or TRBV12-4 to TRBJ2-7; D gene ambiguous. The CDR3 length is 12 residues. Trimming cost V 6 bases and J 2 bases, with 8 bases left between them. For the CDR3, the DNA is TGTGCCAGCAGCCCCGAAGCCTACGAGCAGTACTTC. Translation: CASSPEAYEQYF.

This clonotype occurred many times. The chain uses TRBV7-2 and TRBJ2-7, with 9 positions matching TRBD2. V was clipped by 1 base and J by 7 bases; unmatched bases: 11. CDR1 SGHTA and CDR2 FQGNSA come from the germline V gene. The CDR3 has 16 residues. The CDR3 DNA sequence: TGTGCCAGCAGCTTAGAGGGGTCTAGCGGGACGGGGGAGCAGTACTTC. Translated: CASSLEGSSGTGEQYF.

This clonotype appeared many times. The rearrangement uses TRBV15 and TRBJ2-7; 10 nucleotides line up with TRBD2. Germline V CDR1 and CDR2: LNHNV, YYDKDF (reference sequence). The CDR3 length is 16 residues. With V trimmed by 5 bases and J by 3 bases, 10 bases remained unmatched. This CDR3 reads CATSRRASGRFYEQYF. CDR3 bases: TGTGCCACCAGCCGGAGAGCTAGCGGGAGATTCTACGAGCAGTACTTC.

This clonotype was seen ten or more times. The V gene is TRBV6-2 or TRBV6-3, the J gene TRBJ2-1, with a possible D match to TRBD2 (7 bases). The germline V gene encodes CDR1 MNHEY and CDR2 SVGEGT. The CDR3 totals 16 residues. V dropped 6 bases and J dropped 3 bases, with 18 bases sitting between them. The CDR3 sequence: CASRPRGGSSYNEQFF. The CDR3, as DNA: TGTGCCAGCAGACCGAGGGGGGGGTCGAGCTACAATGAGCAGTTCTTC.

This clonotype was counted at least ten times. The V and J genes are TRBV7-3 and TRBJ2-1, with 10 positions matching TRBD2. The CDR3 has 15 residues. Losses at the gene ends were 5 bases for V and 5 bases for J; bases not matched to a gene: 6. CDR1 and CDR2 (germline): SGHTA, FQGTGA. The CDR3, as DNA: TGTGCCAGCAGCAAAAGGACTAGCGGAAACAATGAGCAGTTCTTC. Residues: CASSKRTSGNNEQFF.

This clonotype was seen many times. The chain couples TRBV6-2 or TRBV6-3 to TRBJ2-1; 8 nucleotides align to TRBD2. Per germline, CDR1 MNHEY and CDR2 SVGEGT. V dropped 3 bases and J dropped 8; count of bases not matched to a gene: 6. This CDR3 has 14 residues. In DNA form, the CDR3 reads TGTGCCAGCAGTTATTTCGCGGGAGGTTATGAGCAGTTCTTC. Translating gives CASSYFAGGYEQFF.

This clonotype was recorded at least ten times. This chain links TRBV5-1 with TRBJ2-3; 8 positions match TRBD1. CDR1 and CDR2 from the germline V gene are SGHRS and YFSETQ. This CDR3 contains 13 residues. V shed 3 bases and J 6 bases; nucleotides not matched to a gene: 3. Written as DNA, the CDR3 is TGCGCCAGCAGCTGGACAGGGACGGATACGCAGTATTTT. Translation gives CASSWTGTDTQYF.

This clonotype was seen many times. The chain joins TRBV5-6 to TRBJ1-2, with D unresolved. V gave up 4 bases and J gave up 0 bases, with 13 bases separating them. This CDR3 has 15 residues. The germline gives CDR1 SGHDT, CDR2 YYEEEE. CDR3 region: CASSTTHRANYGYTF. DNA of the CDR3: TGTGCCAGCAGCACCACCCACCGGGCTAACTATGGCTACACCTTC.

The table lists this clonotype with many counts. This chain links TRBV9 with TRBJ2-2; no firm D call. The CDR3 spans 14 residues. Between the trimmed V and J ends, which lost 3 bases and 5 bases, there was a span of 11 bases. Germline CDR1 and CDR2: SGDLS and YYNGEE. In nucleotides, the CDR3 is TGTGCCAGCAGCGACCCCTTTAAGACCGGGGAGCTGTTTTTT. As protein: CASSDPFKTGELFF. Based on the CDR3 plus reference TRBV9 and TRBJ2-2, the full variable domain is DSGVTQTPKHLITATGQRVTLRCSPRSGDLSVYWYQQSLDQGLQFLIQYYNGEERAKGNILERFSAQQFPDLHSELNLSSLELGDSALYFCASSDPFKTGELFFGEGSRLTVL.

This clonotype was picked up many times. The chain recombines TRBV9 with TRBJ2-1, with unresolved D. The CDR3 is 16 residues long. Germline assignment: CDR1 SGDLS and CDR2 YYNGEE. Trimming took off 0 bases at V and 5 bases at J, with 15 bases between the two ends. The CDR3 coding sequence is TGTGCCAGCAGCGTAGCACCGAACACCCTCAACAATGAGCAGTTCTTC. It codes for CASSVAPNTLNNEQFF.

Note on this clonotype: This may stem from a read error, because a much larger clone lies one nucleotide away. The chain has TRBV5-4 and TRBJ1-2; TRBD1 agrees at 7 bases. CDR1 and CDR2 (germline): SGHNT, YYREEE (reference sequence). The CDR3 runs to 15 residues. The CDR3 protein is CAGSRNRGTNYGYTF. DNA for the CDR3: TGTGCCGGCAGCCGAAACAGGGGAACTAACTATGGCTACACCTTC.

This clonotype was picked up many times. The chain has TRBV30 and TRBJ2-7; TRBD1 or TRBD2 may be the D gene (5 bases each). The CDR3 runs to 16 residues. CDR1 GTSNPN and CDR2 SVGIG come from the germline V gene (reference sequence). Trimming cost V 4 bases and J 6 bases, with 25 bases left between them. CDR3 sequence: CAWTRSNGGPTSEQYF. CDR3 sequence (DNA): TGTGCCTGGACCCGGAGTAATGGGGGACCTACTAGCGAGCAGTACTTC.

As concerns this clonotype: A clone one base away is much larger, so this may be a read error. The chain employs TRBV7-9 and TRBJ2-7; D is possibly TRBD1 (5 bases). The ends were cut back, 4 bases at V and 2 bases at J, with 12 bases in the middle. Germline-derived CDR1 and CDR2 are SEHNR and FQNEAQ (reference sequence). The CDR3 runs to 14 residues. The DNA for the CDR3 is TGTGCCAGCAGCTCGAACATCAGGGCCTACGAGCAGTACTTC. Its translation is CASSSNIRAYEQYF.

This clonotype was seen at least ten times. The chain recombines TRBV12-3 or TRBV12-4 with TRBJ2-1; 11 positions match TRBD2. V shed 5 bases, J shed 4 bases, and the junction held 4 bases outside the gene matches. The CDR3 covers 15 residues. This chain's CDR3 is CASSPRTSGYNEQFF. The DNA for the CDR3 is TGTGCCAGCAGTCCCCGGACTAGCGGGTACAATGAGCAGTTCTTC.

In regard to this clonotype: This may come from a read error, since a much larger clone is one base off. The chain recombines TRBV11-2 with TRBJ2-2, with D perhaps TRBD2 (6 bases). The length of the CDR3 is 16 residues. CDR1 SGHAT and CDR2 FQNNGV come from the germline V gene. CDR3 amino acids: CATSLGGDVNTGELFF. CDR3 sequence (DNA): TGTGCCACCAGCTTGGGCGGGGATGTGAACACCGGGGAGCTGTTTTTT.

This rearrangement joins TRBV7-9 to TRBJ1-1; unclear D gene. This CDR3 has 11 amino acids. In germline, CDR1 is SEHNR, CDR2 FQNEAQ (reference sequence). V was pared by 5 bases and J by 9 bases, with 10 bases between. CDR3 loop: CASSLELKAFF. CDR3 DNA sequence: TGTGCCAGCAGCCTTGAGTTAAAAGCTTTCTTT.

There are many counts of this clonotype. CDR3 nucleotide sequence: TGCGCCAGCAGCCTGGAACCGGGACGGTCCACAGATACGCAGTATTTT. Its protein product is CASSLEPGRSTDTQYF. This chain joins TRBV5-1 and TRBJ2-3, with D perhaps assigned TRBD1 or TRBD2 (5 bases each). Germline V gives CDR1 SGHRS, CDR2 YFSETQ. V was trimmed by 4 bases and J by 2 bases, leaving 17 bases between them. The CDR3 contains 16 residues.

This clonotype was observed at least ten times. The chain employs TRBV13 and TRBJ2-7; TRBD2 aligns across 10 bases. V lost 5 bases to trimming and J lost 4 bases; unmatched junction nucleotides: 5. This CDR3 region has 14 residues. CDR1 is PRHDT, CDR2 FYEKMQ, per germline (reference sequence). The CDR3 reads CASSPRTSGYEQYF. The CDR3 DNA reads TGTGCCAGCAGCCCTCGGACTAGCGGTTACGAGCAGTACTTC.

The sample holds many counts of this clonotype. The V call is TRBV20-1, the J call TRBJ2-1; D remains ambiguous. The germline V and J ends were trimmed by 1 base and 7 bases, with 8 bases remaining between them. The V gene's germline CDR1 is DFQATT and CDR2 SNEGSKA (reference sequence). This CDR3 is built from 12 residues. CDR3 region: CSARVSGNEQFF. The CDR3 DNA reads as TGCAGTGCTAGAGTGTCTGGGAATGAGCAGTTCTTC.

The V and J genes are TRBV7-2 and TRBJ1-3; D is unresolved. Germline V gives CDR1 SGHTA, CDR2 FQGNSA. CDR3 length: 14 amino acids. The ends were cut back, 1 base at V and 0 bases at J, with 4 bases in the middle. CDR3 in amino acids: CTSSLVTSGNTIYF. The CDR3 coding sequence is TGTACCAGCAGCTTAGTGACCTCTGGAAACACCATATATTTT.

There are a few counts of this clonotype. The CDR3 sequence: CSVEMDRGKQYF. CDR3 DNA sequence: TGCAGCGTTGAAATGGACAGGGGGAAGCAGTACTTC. The chain couples TRBV29-1 to TRBJ2-7; 10 nucleotides match TRBD1. The CDR3 totals 12 residues. Trimming removed 2 bases from V and 8 bases from J; junction bases left unmatched: 3. CDR1 is SQVTM and CDR2 is ANQGSEA in the germline V gene.

In regard to this clonotype: A read error may be the cause here, since a much bigger clone is one base away. The genes are TRBV7-9 and TRBJ1-1; unclear D gene. The CDR3 consists of 15 residues. V was clipped by 1 base and J by 1 base, with 10 bases between them. Germline V lookup: CDR1 SEHNR, CDR2 FQNEAQ (reference sequence). In DNA form, the CDR3 reads TGTGCCAGCAGCTTAGATAGCCCCGCGAACACTGAAGCTTTCTTT. This translates into CASSLDSPANTEAFF.

In this sample, this clonotype turned up many times. V usage is TRBV20-1 and J usage is TRBJ2-1; tentative D call: TRBD2 (5 bases). The CDR3 totals 11 residues. Trimming stripped 6 bases from V and 4 bases from J, with 7 bases between. Germline CDR1 reads DFQATT; CDR2 reads SNEGSKA (reference sequence). The CDR3 region is CSATGYNEQFF. The CDR3 region has the DNA TGCAGTGCAACGGGGTACAATGAGCAGTTCTTC.

This clonotype was seen only a few times. V and J are TRBV27 and TRBJ1-3, with a tentative D call TRBD1 (5 bases). Germline-derived CDR1 and CDR2 are MNHEY and SMNVEV (reference sequence). The CDR3 length is 13 residues. The V and J ends lost 6 bases and 0 bases respectively, with 6 bases between them. Here the CDR3 DNA reads TGTGCCAGCAGAGACAGCTCTGGAAACACCATATATTTT. It translates to CASRDSSGNTIYF.

About this clonotype: This may be a read error, as it is one base from a much larger clone. This sequence joins TRBV14 and TRBJ2-5; D uncertain. This CDR3 is 13 amino acids long. Per the germline V gene, CDR1 is SGHDN and CDR2 is FVKESK. CDR3 residues: CASSLTPGEIQYF. The DNA of the CDR3 is TGTGCCAGCAGCCTGACACCAGGAGAGATCCAGTACTTC. Based on the CDR3 plus reference TRBV14 and TRBJ2-5, the full variable domain is EAGVTQFPSHSVIEKGQTVTLRCDPISGHDNLYWYRRVMGKEIKFLLHFVKESKQDESGMPNNRFLAERTGGTYSTLKVQPAELEDSGVYFCASSLTPGEIQYFGPGTRLLVL.

This clonotype was picked up many times. This chain uses TRBV10-3 with TRBJ2-3; 7 positions agree with TRBD2. CDR1 and CDR2 from the germline V gene are ENHRY and SYGVKD. Trimming at V came to 5 bases and at J to 5 bases, leaving 4 bases not matched to a gene. The CDR3 sequence is 13 residues long. The CDR3 loop reads CAISREAGDTQYF. CDR3 DNA sequence: TGTGCCATCAGTCGGGAGGCTGGAGATACGCAGTATTTT.